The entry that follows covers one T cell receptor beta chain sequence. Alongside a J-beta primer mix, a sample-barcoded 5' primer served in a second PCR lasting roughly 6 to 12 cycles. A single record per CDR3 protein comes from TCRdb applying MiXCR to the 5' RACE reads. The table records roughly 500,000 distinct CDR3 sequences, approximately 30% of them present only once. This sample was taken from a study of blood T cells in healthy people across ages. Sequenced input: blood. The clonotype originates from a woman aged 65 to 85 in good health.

The CDR3 DNA sequence: TGTGCCAGCAGCGGCCCGGGCAGCACCGGGGAGCTGTTTTTT. Translating it yields CASSGPGSTGELFF. This chain links TRBV7-2 with TRBJ2-2; unclear D gene. CDR1 and CDR2 from the germline V gene are SGHTA and FQGNSA. Trimming removed 5 bases at V and 4 bases at J, with 11 bases between. The CDR3 runs to 14 residues.